The sequence of this T cell receptor (beta chain) was determined in a study of OX40 agonist ivuxolimab in advanced cancers. Study-level background: Of mixed ages from about 23 to 85 and averaging 60 years, the group was roughly 85% male.

Profiled with immunoSEQ multiplex PCR; TCRdb holds only in-frame clones, not every one. In the table there are fewer than 25,000 clones, 75% to 85% of which are singletons. The germline gives CDR1 SGHRS, CDR2 YFSETQ. The V end lost 0 bases, the J end lost 5 bases, and 11 bases lay between the germline ends. This CDR3 has 14 residues. The sample in question was CD4+ or CD8+ T cells sorted from blood, obtained in a trial of the OX40 agonist ivuxolimab. This chain uses TRBV5-1 with TRBJ2-5; TRBD2 is a possible D gene (6 bases). The sequence was collected from an adult with an advanced solid tumor such as melanoma, head and neck, liver or kidney cancer. CDR3 DNA: TGCGCCAGCAGCTTGGGACTAGGCAGCGAGACCCAGTACTTC. Its translation is CASSLGLGSETQYF.